One and the same sample provided the 5 T cell receptor beta chains below, sequenced in a study of monozygotic twins with inflammatory bowel disease. Following a re-call of the 5' RACE reads, TCRdb has one entry per CDR3 protein and lacks DNA. The sample data list 150,000 to 200,000 distinct CDR3 sequences. Sequenced input: blood. All receptors derive from a human donor with ulcerative colitis or Crohn's disease, or a healthy co-twin of an affected twin (not recorded which).

V and J are TRBV14 and TRBJ2-7; lacking DNA, the TRBD1 call made by TCRdb goes unchecked. The CDR3 runs 11 residues. Germline CDR1 is SGHDN and CDR2 is FVKESK. The CDR3 here is CASSHGGEQYF.

The chain couples TRBV5-1 to TRBJ2-6; TCRdb's D call of TRBD1 is untestable without DNA. Germline V gene data show CDR1 as SGHRS and CDR2 as YFSETQ. The CDR3 extends over 18 amino acids. The CDR3 protein is CASSLATGTENRANVLTF.

V and J are TRBV29-1 and TRBJ2-2; TCRdb's D gene call, TRBD1, goes unchecked for lack of DNA. This CDR3 contains 17 residues. Germline V gives CDR1 SQVTM, CDR2 ANQGSEA. The CDR3 protein is CSVEDGPGGTNTGELFF.

The chain is built from TRBV19 and TRBJ2-1; with no DNA, the TCRdb D assignment of TRBD2 cannot be verified. This CDR3 has 17 amino acids. Germline CDR1 reads LNHDA; CDR2 reads SQIVND (reference sequence). The CDR3 loop reads CASSLPHGTSGRGEQFF. Looking up the rest from reference TRBV19 and TRBJ2-1 gives the full variable domain: DGGITQSPKYLFRKEGQNVTLSCEQNLNHDAMYWYRQDPGQGLRLIYYSQIVNDFQKGDIAEGYSVSREKKESFPLTVTSAQKNPTAFYLCASSLPHGTSGRGEQFFGPGTRLTVL.

The CDR3 loop is CASSERAFTDTQYF. This rearrangement joins TRBV7-2 to TRBJ2-3; TCRdb names TRBD2, which stays unverified in the absence of DNA. The germline V gene encodes CDR1 SGHTA and CDR2 FQGNSA. The CDR3 extends over 14 amino acids.